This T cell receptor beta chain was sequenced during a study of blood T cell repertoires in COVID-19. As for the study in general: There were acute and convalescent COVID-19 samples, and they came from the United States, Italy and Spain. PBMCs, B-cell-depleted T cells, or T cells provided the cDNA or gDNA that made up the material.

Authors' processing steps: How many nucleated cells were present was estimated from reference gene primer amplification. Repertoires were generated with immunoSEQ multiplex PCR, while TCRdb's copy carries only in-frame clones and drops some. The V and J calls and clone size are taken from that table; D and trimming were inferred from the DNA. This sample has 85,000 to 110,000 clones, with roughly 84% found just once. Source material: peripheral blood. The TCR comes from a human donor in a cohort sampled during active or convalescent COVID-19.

The CDR3 DNA reads TGTGCCTGGAGTGTAGGAGCTAGCGGGGTGACCGGGGAGCTGTTTTTT. Amino acid sequence: CAWSVGASGVTGELFF. The chain employs TRBV30 and TRBJ2-2; 9 nucleotides match TRBD2. The V segment lost 0 bases and the J segment 5 bases; nucleotides outside the gene matches: 7. Germline CDR1 reads GTSNPN; CDR2 reads SVGIG (reference sequence). This CDR3 is built from 16 residues.